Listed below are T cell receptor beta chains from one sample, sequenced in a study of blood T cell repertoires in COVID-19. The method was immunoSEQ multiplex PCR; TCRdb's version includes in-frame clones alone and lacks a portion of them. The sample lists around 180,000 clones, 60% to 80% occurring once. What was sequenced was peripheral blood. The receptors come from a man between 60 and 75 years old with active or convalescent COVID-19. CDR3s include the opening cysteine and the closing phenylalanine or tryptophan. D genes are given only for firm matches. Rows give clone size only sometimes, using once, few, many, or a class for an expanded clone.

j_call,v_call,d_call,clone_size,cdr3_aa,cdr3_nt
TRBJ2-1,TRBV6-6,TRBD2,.,CAHKAQLAGDNEQFF,TGTGCCCACAAAGCGCAGCTAGCGGGAGACAATGAGCAGTTCTTC
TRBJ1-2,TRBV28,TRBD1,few,CASSGGTAYGYTF,TGTGCCAGCAGCGGCGGGACAGCTTATGGCTACACCTTC
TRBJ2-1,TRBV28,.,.,CASRIVGGAGAWDEQFF,TGTGCCAGCCGTATAGTGGGGGGCGCGGGGGCATGGGATGAGCAGTTCTTC
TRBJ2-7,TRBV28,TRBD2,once,CASSLGGEGLPYEQYF,TGTGCCAGCAGTTTAGGGGGGGAGGGCCTCCCCTACGAGCAGTACTTC
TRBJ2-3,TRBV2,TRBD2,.,CASTASGIGDTQYF,TGTGCCAGCACTGCTAGCGGGATAGGAGATACGCAGTATTTT
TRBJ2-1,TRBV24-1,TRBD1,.,CATSEKSGTGGYNEQFF,TGTGCCACCAGTGAAAAATCCGGGACAGGGGGCTACAATGAGCAGTTCTTC
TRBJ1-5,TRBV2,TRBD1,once,CASSSQGGNQPQHF,TGTGCCAGCAGTTCACAGGGGGGAAATCAGCCCCAGCATTTT
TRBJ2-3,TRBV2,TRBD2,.,CASGGLAGAADTQYF,TGTGCCAGCGGGGGACTAGCGGGAGCGGCAGATACGCAGTATTTT
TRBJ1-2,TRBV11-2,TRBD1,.,CASSSRDRDGYTF,TGTGCCAGCAGCTCGAGGGACAGGGACGGCTACACCTTC
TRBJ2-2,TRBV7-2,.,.,CASSLEGLGAGELFF,TGTGCCAGCAGCTTAGAAGGATTAGGAGCCGGGGAGCTGTTTTTT
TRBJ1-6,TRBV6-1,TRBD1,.,CASSERPPGQGALVYNSPLHF,TGTGCCAGCAGTGAAAGGCCCCCGGGACAGGGGGCCCTCGTTTATAATTCACCCCTCCACTTT
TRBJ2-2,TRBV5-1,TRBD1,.,CASSLHRTGNTGELFF,TGCGCCAGCAGCTTACACAGGACAGGGAATACCGGGGAGCTGTTTTTT
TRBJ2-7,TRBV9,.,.,CASTEDSLSYEQYF,TGTGCCAGCACCGAGGACAGTCTCTCCTACGAGCAGTACTTC
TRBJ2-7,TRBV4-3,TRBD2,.,CASSQSGAVTSGRSEQYF,TGCGCCAGCAGCCAGTCGGGCGCGGTTACTAGCGGGAGGTCCGAGCAGTACTTC
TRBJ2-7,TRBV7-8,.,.,CASTSPDSQNTPYEQYF,TGTGCCAGCACCTCCCCGGACAGCCAAAATACTCCCTACGAGCAGTACTTC
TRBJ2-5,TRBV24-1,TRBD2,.,CATSDPTSGAQETQYF,TGTGCCACCAGTGACCCGACTAGCGGGGCACAAGAGACCCAGTACTTC
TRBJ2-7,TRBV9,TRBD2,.,CASSVSAGVQGEQYF,TGTGCCAGCAGCGTAAGCGCGGGAGTCCAGGGCGAGCAGTACTTC
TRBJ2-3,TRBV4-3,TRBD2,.,CASSLLGAGGPADTQYF,TGCGCCAGCAGTCTTCTAGGGGCGGGAGGGCCTGCAGATACGCAGTATTTT
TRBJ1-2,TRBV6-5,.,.,CASSPQGYGYTF,TGTGCCAGCAGTCCCCAGGGTTATGGCTACACCTTC
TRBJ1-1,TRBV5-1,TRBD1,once,CASSLLTGGRDTEAFF,TGCGCCAGCAGCTTGTTAACAGGGGGCCGTGACACTGAAGCTTTCTTT
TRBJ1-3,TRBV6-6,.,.,CASSYAAPRNTIYF,TGTGCCAGCAGTTACGCGGCCCCTAGAAACACCATATATTTT
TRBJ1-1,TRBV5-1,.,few,CASSLHRENTEAFF,TGCGCCAGCAGCTTGCACAGAGAGAACACTGAAGCTTTCTTT
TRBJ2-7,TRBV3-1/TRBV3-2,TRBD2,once,CASSQGLAGNSYEQYF,TGTGCCAGCAGCCAAGGTCTAGCGGGAAATTCCTACGAGCAGTACTTC
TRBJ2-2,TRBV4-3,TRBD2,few,CASSRARGGRKGAGELFF,TGCGCCAGCAGCCGAGCTCGCGGGGGGCGAAAGGGGGCCGGGGAGCTGTTTTTT